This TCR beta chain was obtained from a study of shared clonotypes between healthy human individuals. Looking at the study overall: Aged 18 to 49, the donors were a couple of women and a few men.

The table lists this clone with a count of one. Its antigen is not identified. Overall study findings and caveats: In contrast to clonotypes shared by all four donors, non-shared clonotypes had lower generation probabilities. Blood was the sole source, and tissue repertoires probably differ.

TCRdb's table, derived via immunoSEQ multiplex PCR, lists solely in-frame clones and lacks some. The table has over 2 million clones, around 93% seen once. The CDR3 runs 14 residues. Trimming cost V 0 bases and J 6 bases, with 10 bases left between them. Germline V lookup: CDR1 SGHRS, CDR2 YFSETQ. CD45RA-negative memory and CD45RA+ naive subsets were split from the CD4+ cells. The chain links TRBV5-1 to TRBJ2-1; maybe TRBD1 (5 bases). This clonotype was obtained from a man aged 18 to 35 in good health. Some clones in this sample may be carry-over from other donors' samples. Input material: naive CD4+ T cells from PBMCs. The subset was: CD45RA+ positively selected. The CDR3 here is CASSLDGAVNEQFF. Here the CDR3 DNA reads TGCGCCAGCAGCTTGGATGGGGCTGTCAATGAGCAGTTCTTC.